This TCR beta chain was retrieved from a study of blood T cell repertoires in COVID-19. V was pared by 6 bases and J by 2 bases, with 12 bases between. The CDR3 spans 13 residues. Germline assignment: CDR1 SQVTM and CDR2 ANQGSEA. This clone was seen a single time. Repertoires were generated with immunoSEQ multiplex PCR, while TCRdb's copy carries only in-frame clones and drops some. Of a few hundred thousand clones detected, roughly four fifths appear once; the ten largest clones hold 3% to 4%. This rearrangement joins TRBV29-1 to TRBJ2-3; D is perhaps TRBD1 (6 bases). Source material: PBMCs or T cells enriched from blood (not recorded which). The TCR was taken from a woman in her sixties who had recovered from COVID-19. This CDR3 is CSVAQGYTDTQYF. In nucleotides, the CDR3 is TGCAGCGTCGCACAGGGATACACAGATACGCAGTATTTT.